The 26 T cell receptor beta chains below come from one sample, sequenced in a study of blood T cell repertoires in COVID-19. TCRdb's copy holds only in-frame clones and misses some; the assay was immunoSEQ multiplex PCR. This sample has 140,000 to 150,000 clones; 85% to 90% occur once, and the top ten carry less than 3%. Sequencing was done on a sample of peripheral blood. The receptors stem from a man in his sixties with active or convalescent COVID-19.

To note about this clone: Sequence at one end of the junction differs from germline and may be a read error. The chain combines TRBV7-7 with TRBJ2-1; 14 bases match TRBD2. The CDR3 runs 15 residues. CDR1 is SSHAT, CDR2 FNYEAQ, per germline (reference sequence). The chain's CDR3 is CASSPGLAGDGEQFF. CDR3 nucleotides: TGTGCTAGCAGCCCGGGACTAGCGGGAGACGGGGAGCAGTTCTTC.

V is TRBV4-3 and J is TRBJ2-3; 8 bases line up with TRBD2. Germline V gene lookup returns CDR1 LGHNA and CDR2 YSLEER. Trimming removed 0 bases from V and 7 bases from J; junction bases left unmatched: 6. The CDR3 runs 15 residues. The CDR3 loop is CASSQDASGGNTQYF. DNA for the CDR3: TGCGCCAGCAGCCAAGATGCCAGCGGGGGTAATACGCAGTATTTT.

This clone was recorded a few times. This chain joins TRBV7-3 and TRBJ2-1, with TRBD2 matching over 10 bases. Germline V gene data show CDR1 as SGHTA and CDR2 as FQGTGA. CDR3 size: 15 residues. The ends lost 4 bases at V and 6 bases at J; junction bases unmatched: 6. The DNA for the CDR3 is TGTGCCAGCAGCTCTAGCGGGGGAATCCTCAATGAGCAGTTCTTC. Protein sequence: CASSSSGGILNEQFF.

A single count supports this clone. V usage is TRBV30 and J usage is TRBJ1-5; 9 nucleotides align to TRBD1. The CDR3 totals 14 residues. Trimming cost V 2 bases and J 4 bases; bases outside gene matches: 3. Germline values: CDR1 GTSNPN, CDR2 SVGIG (reference sequence). The CDR3 coding sequence is TGTGCCTGGAGTACGGGACAGGGAAATCAGCCCCAGCATTTT. This codes for CAWSTGQGNQPQHF.

In DNA form, the CDR3 reads TGTGCCAGCAGTCAAGGACAAAGCTCCTACGAGCAGTACTTC. Its protein is CASSQGQSSYEQYF. The genes are TRBV9 and TRBJ2-7, with TRBD1 as a possible D gene (5 bases). With 5 bases removed from V and 0 bases from J, the gap between germline ends came to 12 bases. The CDR3 is made up of 14 amino acids. CDR1 is SGDLS, CDR2 YYNGEE, per germline.

This sequence joins TRBV7-2 and TRBJ2-3, with D possibly matching TRBD2 (5 bases). The V gene's germline CDR1 is SGHTA and CDR2 FQGNSA. V lost 0 bases and J 1 base, leaving 14 bases between the germline ends. This CDR3 is built from 17 residues. The CDR3 spells CASSLAPGGSGTDTQYF. The CDR3 DNA reads as TGTGCCAGCAGCTTAGCCCCCGGAGGTAGCGGCACAGATACGCAGTATTTT.

The chain employs TRBV12-3 or TRBV12-4 and TRBJ2-3; D is possibly TRBD1 (5 bases). The CDR3 loop spans 13 amino acids. The V and J ends lost 6 bases and 4 bases respectively, with 11 bases between them. The CDR3 sequence: CASSIREPDTQYF. The CDR3 DNA sequence: TGTGCCAGCAGCATCAGGGAACCAGATACGCAGTATTTT.

The genes are TRBV19 and TRBJ1-4; D is possibly TRBD1 (5 bases). CDR1 is LNHDA and CDR2 is SQIVND in the germline V gene (reference sequence). The length of the CDR3 is 16 residues. Trimming took off 5 bases at V and 0 bases at J, with 13 bases between the two ends. The CDR3 is CASSPTDSSTNEKLFF. As DNA, the CDR3 is TGTGCCAGTAGTCCAACCGACAGTTCAACTAATGAAAAACTGTTTTTT.

This clone was found once. The chain carries TRBV30 and TRBJ1-4, with a tentative D call TRBD1 (6 bases). This CDR3 has 15 residues. Trimming took 6 bases from V and 8 from J, leaving 22 bases between them. Germline V gives CDR1 GTSNPN, CDR2 SVGIG (reference sequence). CDR3 DNA sequence: TGTGCCTGTGATGACTCCGGGACAAGCGGCGAAAAACTGTTTTTT. The encoded protein is CACDDSGTSGEKLFF.

The chain couples TRBV18 to TRBJ1-2; TRBD1 matches at 8 bases. The V gene end was trimmed by 6 bases and the J gene end by 11 bases; junction bases not matched to a gene: 14. From germline, CDR1 is KGHSH and CDR2 LQKENI. The CDR3 spans 14 residues. The CDR3 loop reads CASSLTEGTGEYTF. The CDR3, as DNA: TGTGCCAGCTCGCTAACCGAGGGGACAGGAGAGTACACCTTC.

The chain employs TRBV7-9 and TRBJ1-1, with 8 bases matching TRBD1. Germline V gene lookup returns CDR1 SEHNR and CDR2 FQNEAQ (reference sequence). Trimming at V came to 5 bases and at J to 0 bases, leaving 8 bases not matched to a gene. The CDR3 loop spans 16 amino acids. The CDR3 is CASSTRTGQMNTEAFF. The DNA for the CDR3 is TGTGCCAGCAGCACTAGGACAGGGCAGATGAACACTGAAGCTTTCTTT.

The V gene is TRBV28, the J gene TRBJ1-2; maybe TRBD1 (5 bases). The CDR3 has 13 amino acids. Germline loops: CDR1 MDHEN, CDR2 SYDVKM. V was trimmed by 6 bases and J by 5 bases, leaving 13 bases between them. CDR3 nucleotide sequence: TGTGCCAGCAGAGAAGGGGCTATATATGGCTACACCTTC. This codes for CASREGAIYGYTF.

The J gene is TRBJ2-1, the V gene TRBV7-2, with 10 bases fitting TRBD1. V shed 3 bases and J 5 bases; nucleotides not matched to a gene: 4. The CDR3 loop spans 15 amino acids. From germline, CDR1 is SGHTA and CDR2 FQGNSA. CDR3 sequence: CASSFPGQGHNEQFF. In nucleotides, the CDR3 is TGTGCCAGCAGCTTTCCGGGACAGGGGCACAATGAGCAGTTCTTC.

This chain joins TRBV5-1 and TRBJ2-5; TRBD2 agrees at 8 bases. V was pared by 0 bases and J by 5 bases, with 6 bases of the junction left unmatched. The CDR3 contains 15 residues. From germline, CDR1 is SGHRS and CDR2 YFSETQ. Here the CDR3 reads CASSLALAGSETQYF. Written as DNA, the CDR3 is TGCGCCAGCAGCTTGGCCTTAGCGGGGTCGGAGACCCAGTACTTC. Complete variable domain (other parts from reference TRBV5-1 and TRBJ2-5): KAGVTQTPRYLIKTRGQQVTLSCSPISGHRSVSWYQQTPGQGLQFLFEYFSETQRNKGNFPGRFSGRQFSNSRSEMNVSTLELGDSALYLCASSLALAGSETQYFGPGTRLLVL.

The chain joins TRBV28 to TRBJ2-5; TRBD2 aligns across 14 bases. Per the germline V gene, CDR1 is MDHEN and CDR2 is SYDVKM. The junction had 6 bases not matched to a gene; V was cut back by 7 bases and J by 5 bases. This CDR3 comprises 15 residues. Here the CDR3 reads CASNRLAGGPETQYF. For the CDR3, the DNA is TGTGCCAGCAACCGACTAGCGGGGGGGCCTGAGACCCAGTACTTC.

The rearrangement joins TRBV27 to TRBJ2-6; 7 positions agree with TRBD1. Germline loops: CDR1 MNHEY, CDR2 SMNVEV (reference sequence). Unmatched junction bases numbered 8, after V lost 3 bases and J lost 3 bases. This CDR3 has 17 residues. The CDR3 DNA sequence: TGTGCCAGCAGTTTTCGGGCAGGGGGTCTTGGGGCCAACGTCCTGACTTTC. Protein sequence: CASSFRAGGLGANVLTF.

The chain uses TRBV19 and TRBJ2-7, with a possible D match to TRBD2 (5 bases). This CDR3 has 15 residues. CDR1 and CDR2 from the germline V gene are LNHDA and SQIVND (reference sequence). Deletions cut 9 bases from V and 2 bases from J, with 20 bases between. Written as DNA, the CDR3 is TGTGCCAGCCCTGGGGAGACGGTCTCTACCTACGAGCAGTACTTC. This encodes CASPGETVSTYEQYF.

V is TRBV3-1 (or the pseudogene TRBV3-2) and J is TRBJ2-7, with 10 bases matching TRBD1. Germline values: CDR1 LGHDT, CDR2 YNNKEL (reference sequence). Trimming cost V 4 bases and J 12 bases; bases outside gene matches: 9. CDR3 length: 13 amino acids. This CDR3 is CASSLGTGVRPYF. In nucleotides, the CDR3 is TGTGCCAGCAGCCTTGGGACAGGGGTTCGGCCGTACTTC.

In nucleotides, the CDR3 is TGTGCCAGCTCAAGGACAGTAACAGCTAGCCTGAAGACTAATTCACCCCTCCACTTT. It is translated as CASSRTVTASLKTNSPLHF. The chain employs TRBV18 and TRBJ1-6, with D perhaps TRBD1 (6 bases). Germline values: CDR1 KGHSH, CDR2 LQKENI. The CDR3 length is 19 residues. The V gene lost 5 bases and the J gene lost 6 bases, with 26 bases spanning the gap.

The genes are TRBV5-1 and TRBJ2-1, with 15 positions matching TRBD2. With V trimmed by 4 bases and J by 2 bases, 4 bases remained unmatched. Looked up from germline, CDR1 is SGHRS and CDR2 is YFSETQ. The CDR3 loop spans 17 amino acids. The CDR3, as DNA: TGCGCCAGCAGCCCCTGGACTAGCGGGAGGGCCTACAATGAGCAGTTCTTC. Translated, it gives CASSPWTSGRAYNEQFF.

V and J are TRBV28 and TRBJ1-5, with 10 bases lining up with TRBD1. CDR1 and CDR2 from the germline V gene are MDHEN and SYDVKM. The CDR3 has 15 amino acids. With V trimmed by 3 bases and J by 2 bases, 1 base remained unmatched. CDR3 loop: CASSLDRGGNQPQHF. The CDR3 DNA is TGTGCCAGCAGTTTGGACAGGGGGGGCAATCAGCCCCAGCATTTT.

The chain carries TRBV7-2 and TRBJ1-1; D not resolved. The V end lost 4 bases, the J end lost 10 bases, and 19 bases lay between the germline ends. The CDR3 has 14 amino acids. The V gene's germline CDR1 is SGHTA and CDR2 FQGNSA. In nucleotides, the CDR3 is TGTGCCAGCAGCTCCCCAGTACCCATCCGAGGAGCTTTCTTT. This translates into CASSSPVPIRGAFF.

The chain uses TRBV30 and TRBJ1-2; D unclear. Germline CDR1 reads GTSNPN; CDR2 reads SVGIG (reference sequence). The CDR3 extends over 17 amino acids. Trimming took off 2 bases at V and 0 bases at J, with 19 bases between the two ends. The CDR3 nucleotides are TGTGCCTGGAGTCCCTCCCCCGCCAGGATAGCTAACTATGGCTACACCTTC. Protein: CAWSPSPARIANYGYTF. Together with reference TRBV30 and TRBJ1-2, the CDR3 gives the full variable domain: SQTIHQWPATLVQPVGSPLSLECTVEGTSNPNLYWYRQAAGRGLQLLFYSVGIGQISSEVPQNLSASRPQDRQFILSSKKLLLSDSGFYLCAWSPSPARIANYGYTFGSGTRLTVV.

The sample holds one count of this clone. V usage is TRBV5-6 and J usage is TRBJ2-7, with 8 bases aligning to TRBD2. V shed 4 bases and J 3 bases; nucleotides not matched to a gene: 6. CDR1 is SGHDT, CDR2 YYEEEE, per germline. This CDR3 spans 14 amino acids. CDR3 region: CASSRRAGGYEQYF. In DNA, the CDR3 is TGTGCCAGCAGCCGCCGGGCGGGAGGCTACGAGCAGTACTTC.

CDR3 sequence reads: CASSESGGSIGEQYF. In DNA, the CDR3 is TGTGCCAGCAGTGAATCGGGCGGGAGTATAGGGGAGCAGTACTTC. The chain is built from TRBV25-1 and TRBJ2-7; 7 bases match TRBD2. V shed 1 base, J shed 7 bases, and the junction held 10 bases outside the gene matches. The length of the CDR3 is 15 residues. The germline V gene has CDR1 MGHDK and CDR2 SYGVNS.

The gene calls are TRBV7-6 and TRBJ1-4; 8 bases line up with TRBD1. Germline V gene sequence: CDR1 SGHVS, CDR2 FNYEAQ. There are 17 residues in the CDR3. The V and J ends lost 5 bases and 0 bases, in that order; junction bases with no gene match: 8. The chain's CDR3 is CASSTYRGEATNEKLFF. Written as DNA, the CDR3 is TGTGCCAGCAGCACCTACAGGGGGGAGGCAACTAATGAAAAACTGTTTTTT.